This entry concerns a single T cell receptor beta chain. As yet, its antigen is unknown. A junction boundary mismatches the germline segment, possibly from a read error. It was RNA transcripts that yielded the amplified TCR beta CDR3 regions. Carried out on the TCR CDR3, a first-round RT-PCR used the HTBI primer set. TCRdb re-called the multiplex PCR reads with MiXCR, one entry per CDR3 protein. Of roughly 510,000 distinct CDR3 sequences listed, 46% are singletons. Exclusion followed for patients with uncontrolled infection, other autoimmune disease, pregnancy or lactation. These data are taken from a study of T cells in Graves' hyperthyroidism and ophthalmopathy. Study conclusions and caveats: Most expanded thyroid clonotypes above 0.001 recurred in blood.

This CDR3 region has 16 residues. CDR1 is MGHDK, CDR2 SYGVNS, per germline. J is TRBJ1-5 and V is TRBV25-1, with D possibly TRBD1 on 5 matching bases. The sample consisted of peripheral blood or thyroid tissue (not recorded which). This TCR was sampled from an adult woman with Graves' disease, either hyperthyroidism or ophthalmopathy (not recorded which). The CDR3: CACSAARRGGNQPQHF. As DNA, the CDR3 is TGTGCCTGCAGTGCTGCCAGGAGGGGAGGCAATCAGCCCCAGCATTTT.